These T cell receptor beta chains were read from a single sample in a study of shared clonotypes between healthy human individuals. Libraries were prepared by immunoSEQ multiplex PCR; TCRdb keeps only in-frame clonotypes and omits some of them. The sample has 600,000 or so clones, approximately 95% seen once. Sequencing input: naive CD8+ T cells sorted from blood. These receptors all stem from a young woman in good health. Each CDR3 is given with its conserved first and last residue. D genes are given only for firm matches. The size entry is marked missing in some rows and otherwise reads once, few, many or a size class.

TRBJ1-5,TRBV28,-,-,CASSSQGVRPQHF,TGTGCCAGCAGTTCTCAGGGTGTTCGGCCCCAGCATTTT
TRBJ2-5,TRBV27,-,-,CASSLFPPMAVQETQYF,TGTGCCAGCAGTTTATTTCCCCCAATGGCAGTACAAGAGACCCAGTACTTC
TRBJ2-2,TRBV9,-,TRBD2,CASPVYGTSGQRRATGELFF,TGTGCCAGCCCCGTCTACGGGACTAGCGGTCAGAGACGGGCCACCGGGGAGCTGTTTTTT
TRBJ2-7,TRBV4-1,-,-,CASSPWSSGEKGYEQYF,TGCGCCAGCAGCCCCTGGTCATCGGGGGAGAAGGGTTACGAGCAGTACTTC
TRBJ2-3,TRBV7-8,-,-,CASSPGPGTDTQYF,TGTGCCAGCAGCCCGGGCCCGGGCACAGATACGCAGTATTTT
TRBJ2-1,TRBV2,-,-,CASSVLRGVIHNEQFF,TGTGCCAGCAGCGTCCTCCGCGGAGTTATCCACAATGAGCAGTTCTTC
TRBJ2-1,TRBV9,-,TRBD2,CASSPRLATYNEQFF,TGTGCCAGCAGCCCCAGACTAGCGACCTACAATGAGCAGTTCTTC
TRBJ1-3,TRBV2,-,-,CASSDPNSGNTIYF,TGTGCCAGCAGTGACCCGAACTCTGGAAACACCATATATTTT
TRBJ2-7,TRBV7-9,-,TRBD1,CASSLLTKTGPPYEQYF,TGTGCCAGCAGCTTATTAACCAAGACAGGGCCACCCTACGAGCAGTACTTC
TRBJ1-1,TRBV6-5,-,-,CASSYKGDTEAFF,TGTGCCAGCAGTTATAAGGGCGACACTGAAGCTTTCTTT
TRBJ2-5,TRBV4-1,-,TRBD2,CASSQVRGVGETQYF,TGCGCCAGCAGCCAAGTCCGGGGGGTTGGGGAGACCCAGTACTTC
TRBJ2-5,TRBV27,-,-,CASSLFQGAQETQYF,TGTGCCAGCAGTTTATTTCAGGGTGCCCAAGAGACCCAGTACTTC
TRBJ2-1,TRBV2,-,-,CASSEEVLGNEQFF,TGTGCCAGCAGTGAGGAGGTGTTGGGTAATGAGCAGTTCTTC
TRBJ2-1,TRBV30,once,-,CAWSRDGNNEQFF,TGTGCCTGGAGTAGAGACGGGAACAATGAGCAGTTCTTC
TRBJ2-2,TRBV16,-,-,CASSHLGSGELFF,TGTGCCAGCAGCCATCTGGGTAGCGGGGAGCTGTTTTTT
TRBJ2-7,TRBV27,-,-,CASSLTVRYEQYF,TGTGCCAGCAGTTTGACTGTGCGATACGAGCAGTACTTC
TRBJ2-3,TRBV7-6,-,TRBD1,CASSLAFGTEYTDTQYF,TGTGCCAGCAGCTTAGCGTTCGGGACAGAGTACACAGATACGCAGTATTTT
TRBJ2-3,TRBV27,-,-,CASSIGDNTDTQYF,TGTGCCAGCAGTATCGGGGACAACACAGATACGCAGTATTTT
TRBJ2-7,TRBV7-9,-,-,CASSPPVDDYYYEQYF,TGTGCCAGCAGCCCCCCCGTTGACGACTACTACTACGAGCAGTACTTC
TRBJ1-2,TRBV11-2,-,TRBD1,CASSSHRGPNYGYTF,TGTGCCAGCAGCTCACACAGGGGCCCGAACTATGGCTACACCTTC
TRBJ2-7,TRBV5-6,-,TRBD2,CASSPPGLAIHEQYF,TGTGCCAGCAGCCCGCCGGGACTAGCGATTCACGAGCAGTACTTC
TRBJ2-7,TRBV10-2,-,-,CASGPGEILGAYEQYF,TGCGCCAGCGGGCCAGGGGAGATTCTTGGGGCCTACGAGCAGTACTTC
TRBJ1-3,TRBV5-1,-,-,CASSLESPGNTIYF,TGCGCCAGCAGTCTGGAAAGCCCTGGAAACACCATATATTTT
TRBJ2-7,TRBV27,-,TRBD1,CASSSGQSSYEQYF,TGTGCCAGCAGTTCGGGACAGAGCTCCTACGAGCAGTACTTC
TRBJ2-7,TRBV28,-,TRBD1,CASSSMTGSSSQYF,TGTGCCAGCAGTTCGATGACAGGGTCTAGTTCGCAGTACTTC
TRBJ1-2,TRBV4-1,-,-,CASSQVGQSNYGYTF,TGCGCCAGCAGCCAAGTAGGACAAAGCAACTATGGCTACACCTTC
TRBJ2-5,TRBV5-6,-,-,CASSFHPSRWGAQETQYF,TGTGCCAGCAGCTTCCACCCCTCCAGATGGGGTGCGCAAGAGACCCAGTACTTC
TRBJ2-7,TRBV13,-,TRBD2,CASSFRGGGIDEQYF,TGTGCCAGCAGCTTTAGGGGCGGGGGTATCGACGAGCAGTACTTC
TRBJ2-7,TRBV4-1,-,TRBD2,CASSQVWSSGPKEQYF,TGCGCCAGCAGCCAAGTCTGGTCTAGCGGGCCGAAGGAGCAGTACTTC
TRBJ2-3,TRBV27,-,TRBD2,CASSLMGLALPDTQYF,TGTGCCAGCAGTTTAATGGGACTAGCTCTCCCAGATACGCAGTATTTT
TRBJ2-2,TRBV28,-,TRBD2,CASSFHGTSLVGELFF,TGTGCCAGCAGTTTCCACGGGACTAGCCTGGTCGGGGAGCTGTTTTTT
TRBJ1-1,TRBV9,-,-,CASSVGDLEAFF,TGTGCCAGCAGCGTAGGCGACCTTGAAGCTTTCTTT
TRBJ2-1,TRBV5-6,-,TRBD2,CASIRLAGGLGLYNEQFF,TGTGCCAGCATCCGACTAGCGGGAGGGTTGGGGCTCTACAATGAGCAGTTCTTC
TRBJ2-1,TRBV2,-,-,CASSELVGGYNEQFF,TGTGCCAGCAGTGAGTTAGTGGGGGGTTACAATGAGCAGTTCTTC
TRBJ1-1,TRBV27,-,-,CASSLETGTEAFF,TGTGCCAGCAGTTTAGAGACAGGTACTGAAGCTTTCTTT
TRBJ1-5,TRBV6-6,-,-,CASSPLGTTNQPQHF,TGTGCCAGCAGTCCCCTCGGGACGACTAATCAGCCCCAGCATTTT
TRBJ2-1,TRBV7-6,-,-,CASSLLVGGGIYNEQFF,TGTGCCAGCAGCTTATTAGTCGGAGGCGGGATCTACAATGAGCAGTTCTTC
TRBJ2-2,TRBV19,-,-,CASSFPDRPATGELFF,TGTGCCAGTAGTTTCCCAGACAGGCCGGCAACCGGGGAGCTGTTTTTT
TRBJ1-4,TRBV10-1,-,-,CASSDGGPHEKLFF,TGCGCCAGCAGTGATGGGGGGCCGCATGAAAAACTGTTTTTT
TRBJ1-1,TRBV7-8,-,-,CASSFGQMNTEAFF,TGTGCCAGCAGCTTTGGACAGATGAACACTGAAGCTTTCTTT
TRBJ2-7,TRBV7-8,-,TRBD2,CASSLRASGSKPHEQYF,TGTGCCAGCAGCCTAAGGGCTAGCGGGAGTAAACCCCACGAGCAGTACTTC
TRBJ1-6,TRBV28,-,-,CASSPKTGLDSPLHF,TGTGCCAGCAGCCCGAAAACAGGGTTAGATTCACCCCTCCACTTT
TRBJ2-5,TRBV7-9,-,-,CASESQETQYF,TGTGCCAGCGAGAGTCAAGAGACCCAGTACTTC
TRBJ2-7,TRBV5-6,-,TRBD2,CASSLSLAVYEQYF,TGTGCCAGCAGCTTGAGTCTAGCGGTATACGAGCAGTACTTC
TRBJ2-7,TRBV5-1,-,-,CASSLSGYYEQYF,TGCGCCAGCAGCTTGTCAGGATATTACGAGCAGTACTTC
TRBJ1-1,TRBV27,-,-,CASSKYRNTEAFF,TGTGCCAGCAGCAAATACAGGAACACTGAAGCTTTCTTT
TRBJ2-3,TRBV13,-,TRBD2,CASSLGLGGSNTDTQYF,TGTGCCAGCAGCTTAGGGCTAGGCGGGAGTAACACAGATACGCAGTATTTT
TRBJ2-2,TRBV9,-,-,CASSGSWTGELFF,TGTGCCAGCAGCGGAAGTTGGACCGGGGAGCTGTTTTTT
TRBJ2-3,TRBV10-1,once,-,CASSDSRVKDTQYF,TGCGCCAGCAGTGATAGTCGGGTCAAAGATACGCAGTATTTT
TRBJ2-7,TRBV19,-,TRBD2,CASTQYLAGVDEQYF,TGTGCCAGTACCCAATACCTAGCGGGAGTCGACGAGCAGTACTTC
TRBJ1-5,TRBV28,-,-,CASTNLGVPRGNQPQHF,TGTGCCAGCACCAACCTAGGGGTGCCTCGGGGCAATCAGCCCCAGCATTTT
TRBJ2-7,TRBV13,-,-,CASSLAGGRAYEQYF,TGTGCCAGCAGCTTAGCAGGGGGGAGGGCCTACGAGCAGTACTTC
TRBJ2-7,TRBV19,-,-,CASSPSGTYEQYF,TGTGCCAGTAGTCCAAGCGGAACCTACGAGCAGTACTTC
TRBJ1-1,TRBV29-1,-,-,CSLRTGLNTEAFF,TGCAGCCTTCGTACAGGGCTGAACACTGAAGCTTTCTTT